This T cell receptor beta chain was recorded in a study of CD8+CD57+ T cells in acquired aplastic anemia. The overall study: Sorted CD4+ and CD8+ cell DNA averaged around 3.3 ug.

For CDR3 and TCR beta VDJ profiling, genomic DNA was the template used. A single record per CDR3 protein comes from TCRdb applying MiXCR to the reads. The repertoire holds 400,000 to 450,000 distinct CDR3 sequences, with 65% to 75% as singletons. Trimming took 3 bases from V and 8 from J, leaving 16 bases between them. Per germline, CDR1 DFQATT and CDR2 SNEGSKA (reference sequence). The CDR3 totals 13 residues. General study points: Patients and controls were found to share roughly 31 CD8+ CDR3 sequences.

A word on this clonotype: Its antigen is currently unknown.

The J gene is TRBJ1-2, the V gene TRBV20-1, with no clear D. The receptor's source is a human donor in good health, serving as a control. Sequences were obtained from sorted CD4+, CD8+, or CD8+CD57+ T cells (not recorded which) from PBMCs. The CDR3 bases are TGCAGTGCTAGTCACAGCTCCGGCGGGGGCTACACCTTC. Protein product: CSASHSSGGGYTF.